These 21 T cell receptor beta chains share one sample of origin, sequenced in a study of identical twins. TCRdb redid the calling of the 5' RACE reads with MiXCR, one entry per CDR3 protein. The repertoire includes some 440,000 distinct CDR3 sequences, 24% of them detected once, and roughly 3% sits in the top ten. The data were also submitted as part of a second study, on T cells expressing NK-cell markers.

Sequencing used CD4+ T cells sorted from blood. The origin of the receptors is a young woman in good health.

This clonotype was picked up a small number of times. This sequence joins TRBV7-2 and TRBJ2-7; TRBD1 matches at 8 bases. The CDR3 consists of 14 residues. V lost 3 bases, J lost 5 bases, and 6 bases stayed unmatched. The germline CDR1 and CDR2 sequences are SGHTA and FQGNSA. CDR3 region: CASSFGQGVNEQYF. The CDR3 DNA reads TGTGCCAGCAGCTTTGGACAGGGTGTAAACGAGCAGTACTTC.

The chain carries TRBV11-2 and TRBJ2-2; D may be TRBD2 (6 bases). Germline assignment: CDR1 SGHAT and CDR2 FQNNGV. Trimming took 2 bases from V and 4 from J, leaving 11 bases between them. This CDR3 has 15 amino acids. CDR3 sequence (DNA): TGTGCCAGCAGCTTACGGGGAGGTCTCACCGGGGAGCTGTTTTTT. Its protein is CASSLRGGLTGELFF.

The rearrangement joins TRBV6-2 or TRBV6-3 to TRBJ1-2; D is perhaps TRBD1 (6 bases). The V gene lost 4 bases and the J gene lost 5 bases, with 11 bases spanning the gap. The CDR3 is made up of 13 amino acids. Germline V gene lookup returns CDR1 MNHEY and CDR2 SVGEGT. In DNA form, the CDR3 reads TGTGCCAGCAGTTTCGGGACATCTTATGGCTACACCTTC. This translates into CASSFGTSYGYTF.

This clonotype was seen more than once but under ten times. CDR3 amino acids: CASSLRQLGFYGYTF. The CDR3 bases are TGTGCCAGCAGTTTACGACAGCTCGGGTTCTATGGCTACACCTTC. The chain is built from TRBV12-3 or TRBV12-4 and TRBJ1-2; a weak D match, TRBD1 (5 bases). The CDR3 contains 15 residues. Trimming removed 2 bases at V and 4 bases at J, with 14 bases between.

This chain uses TRBV9 with TRBJ2-1; D is unresolved. This CDR3 is 14 amino acids long. CDR1 is SGDLS and CDR2 is YYNGEE in the germline V gene. V lost 4 bases to trimming and J lost 7 bases, with 15 bases between them. The CDR3 sequence: CASSPRRLGNEQFF. CDR3 sequence (DNA): TGTGCCAGCAGCCCCCGCCGCCTCGGGAATGAGCAGTTCTTC. The full variable domain, in which reference TRBV9 and TRBJ2-1 provide the parts outside the CDR3, is DSGVTQTPKHLITATGQRVTLRCSPRSGDLSVYWYQQSLDQGLQFLIQYYNGEERAKGNILERFSAQQFPDLHSELNLSSLELGDSALYFCASSPRRLGNEQFFGPGTRLTVL.

This clonotype was detected only a few times. The V and J genes are TRBV12-3 or TRBV12-4 and TRBJ1-1, with TRBD1 matching over 7 bases. The J segment lost 5 bases and the V segment lost 6 bases, leaving 9 bases of the junction unmatched. This CDR3 is built from 14 residues. CDR3 protein: CASSPGQGETEAFF. CDR3 nucleotide sequence: TGTGCCAGCAGCCCCGGGCAGGGGGAAACTGAAGCTTTCTTT.

A few counts support this clonotype. V usage is TRBV5-1 and J usage is TRBJ2-1; 12 positions match TRBD2. Germline V CDR1 and CDR2: SGHRS, YFSETQ. This CDR3 has 16 amino acids. V lost 2 bases to trimming and J lost 5 bases; unmatched junction nucleotides: 5. CDR3 nucleotide sequence: TGCGCCAGCAGCTTACAAACTAGCGGGAGGAACAATGAGCAGTTCTTC. As protein: CASSLQTSGRNNEQFF.

The V gene is TRBV20-1, the J gene TRBJ2-7; no definite D call. The CDR3 loop spans 12 amino acids. The germline V gene encodes CDR1 DFQATT and CDR2 SNEGSKA (reference sequence). The V end lost 4 bases, the J end lost 1 base, and 8 bases lay between the germline ends. CDR3 DNA: TGCAGTGCTATAAGAAGATCCTACGAGCAGTACTTC. Protein sequence: CSAIRRSYEQYF.

This clonotype was detected a few times. The CDR3 bases are TGTGCCAGCAGCTTTCGTTCTGGCGGTTACACAGATACGCAGTATTTT. Encoded protein: CASSFRSGGYTDTQYF. This chain connects TRBV7-2 to TRBJ2-3; unclear D gene. Germline loops: CDR1 SGHTA, CDR2 FQGNSA. The germline V and J ends were trimmed by 3 bases and 2 bases, with 15 bases remaining between them. This CDR3 is 16 amino acids long.

This rearrangement joins TRBV9 to TRBJ2-1, with D unresolved. The germline CDR1 and CDR2 sequences are SGDLS and YYNGEE. The CDR3 totals 14 residues. With 2 bases removed from V and 5 bases from J, the gap between germline ends came to 11 bases. The CDR3 nucleotides read TGTGCCAGCAGCGTCGACGGTCCGGACAATGAGCAGTTCTTC. Translating it yields CASSVDGPDNEQFF. Complete variable domain (other parts from reference TRBV9 and TRBJ2-1): DSGVTQTPKHLITATGQRVTLRCSPRSGDLSVYWYQQSLDQGLQFLIQYYNGEERAKGNILERFSAQQFPDLHSELNLSSLELGDSALYFCASSVDGPDNEQFFGPGTRLTVL.

The chain carries TRBV12-3 or TRBV12-4 and TRBJ2-1; D is perhaps TRBD2 (6 bases). This CDR3 spans 17 amino acids. Trimming took 4 bases from V and 0 from J, leaving 16 bases between them. CDR3: CASSSFLLAGSYNEQFF. The CDR3 coding sequence is TGTGCCAGCAGTTCGTTCCTACTAGCCGGCTCCTACAATGAGCAGTTCTTC.

V usage is TRBV12-3 or TRBV12-4 and J usage is TRBJ2-3; D call uncertain. The CDR3 sequence is 12 residues long. The germline V and J ends were trimmed by 3 bases and 7 bases, with 8 bases remaining between them. As DNA, the CDR3 is TGTGCCAGCAGTTTGGTCACCAATACGCAGTATTTT. The encoded protein is CASSLVTNTQYF.

This clonotype was seen a handful of times. The chain employs TRBV20-1 and TRBJ2-7, with 9 nucleotides matching TRBD2. This CDR3 is 15 amino acids long. Trimming at V came to 3 bases and at J to 6 bases, leaving 12 bases not matched to a gene. Germline values: CDR1 DFQATT, CDR2 SNEGSKA (reference sequence). The CDR3 bases are TGCAGTGCTAGTCGCTCGGGACTAGCAGATCGCGAGCAGTACTTC. It translates to CSASRSGLADREQYF.

The sample holds a few counts of this clonotype. The genes are TRBV20-1 and TRBJ2-7; maybe TRBD1 (5 bases). This CDR3 is 13 amino acids long. From germline, CDR1 is DFQATT and CDR2 SNEGSKA (reference sequence). Trimming shortened V by 6 bases and J by 2 bases, and 14 bases separated the two germline ends. The CDR3: CSAMTDRTYEQYF. CDR3 sequence (DNA): TGCAGTGCAATGACCGACAGAACCTACGAGCAGTACTTC.

This clonotype turned up a few times. The chain couples TRBV6-5 to TRBJ2-3, with 10 bases identical to TRBD2. Germline lookup yields CDR1 MNHEY and CDR2 SVGAGI. Losses at the gene ends were 5 bases for V and 6 bases for J; bases not matched to a gene: 14. The CDR3 totals 17 residues. The CDR3 DNA is TGTGCCAGCAGTCACTGGACTAGCGGACAGAGGGCGGATACGCAGTATTTT. It specifies CASSHWTSGQRADTQYF.

The genes are TRBV5-1 and TRBJ2-2; possibly TRBD1 or TRBD2 for D (5 bases each). The CDR3 loop spans 16 amino acids. In germline, CDR1 is SGHRS, CDR2 YFSETQ. The germline V and J ends were trimmed by 3 bases and 5 bases, with 17 bases remaining between them. CDR3 sequence (DNA): TGCGCCAGCAGCTCTTGGGACCGCCGAGGGACCGGGGAGCTGTTTTTT. Translation: CASSSWDRRGTGELFF.

The J gene is TRBJ2-7, the V gene TRBV7-6, with D possibly being TRBD2 (6 bases). Germline lookup yields CDR1 SGHVS and CDR2 FNYEAQ. Trimming took off 5 bases at V and 0 bases at J, with 14 bases between the two ends. CDR3 length: 15 residues. CDR3 sequence: CASSATSASSYEQYF. CDR3 bases: TGTGCCAGCAGCGCGACTAGTGCGAGCTCCTACGAGCAGTACTTC.

The rearrangement uses TRBV10-3 and TRBJ1-2; a weak D match, TRBD1 (5 bases). The CDR3 is 13 residues long. Germline values: CDR1 ENHRY, CDR2 SYGVKD. V dropped 2 bases and J dropped 3 bases, with 7 bases sitting between them. The CDR3 DNA sequence: TGTGCCATCAGTGAGCAGGGATACTATGGCTACACCTTC. This encodes CAISEQGYYGYTF.

The gene calls are TRBV7-9 and TRBJ2-1, with unresolved D. The length of the CDR3 is 14 residues. V was cut by 7 bases and J by 0 bases, with 10 bases left in between. Germline V lookup: CDR1 SEHNR, CDR2 FQNEAQ (reference sequence). CDR3 DNA: TGTGCCAGCAACGAGGTTGGCTCCTACAATGAGCAGTTCTTC. It translates to CASNEVGSYNEQFF.

The chain carries TRBV7-9 and TRBJ2-5, with 7 bases fitting TRBD2. The CDR3 consists of 17 residues. V shed 5 bases, J shed 2 bases, and the junction held 14 bases outside the gene matches. The germline CDR1 and CDR2 sequences are SEHNR and FQNEAQ (reference sequence). The CDR3 spells CASSQPLASGLQETQYF. Written as DNA, the CDR3 is TGTGCCAGCAGCCAACCCCTAGCTAGCGGATTGCAAGAGACCCAGTACTTC.

This clonotype was seen a handful of times. The chain has TRBV12-3 or TRBV12-4 and TRBJ2-2, with a possible D match to TRBD1 (5 bases). The CDR3 is made up of 15 amino acids. V lost 2 bases to trimming and J lost 1 base, with 8 bases between them. CDR3 coding DNA: TGTGCCAGCAGTTTAAGGGGTGTGAACACCGGGGAGCTGTTTTTT. Translating gives CASSLRGVNTGELFF.